This passage covers 5 T cell receptor beta chains from one sample sequenced in a study of T cells after yellow fever vaccination. TCRdb processed the 5' RACE reads anew with MiXCR; each CDR3 protein has one entry. This sample has 450,000 to 650,000 distinct CDR3 sequences, with about a fifth found just once. Source: PBMCs, taken roughly 20 days after the first yellow fever vaccination. These receptor sequences come from a man younger than 35 who received the YFV17D yellow fever vaccine.

V gene TRBV5-1 combines with J gene TRBJ2-3; TRBD2 matches at 8 bases. The CDR3 has 16 amino acids. Per germline, CDR1 SGHRS and CDR2 YFSETQ. The V gene end was trimmed by 4 bases and the J gene end by 4 bases; junction bases not matched to a gene: 11. The CDR3 region has the DNA TGCGCCAGCAGCCTCCCTCGGGGGGGAGAGGCAGATACGCAGTATTTT. Its protein is CASSLPRGGEADTQYF.

The chain carries TRBV6-1 and TRBJ2-2; 11 bases line up with TRBD2. The CDR3 consists of 15 residues. V lost 7 bases to trimming and J lost 7 bases; unmatched junction nucleotides: 8. Germline CDR1 reads MNHNS; CDR2 reads SASEGT. In DNA form, the CDR3 reads TGTGCCAGCACCATAGCGGGGGGGCATGTCGGGGAGCTGTTTTTT. Amino acid sequence: CASTIAGGHVGELFF.

This clonotype was seen repeatedly, ten times or more. The chain is built from TRBV4-2 and TRBJ1-1; 7 nucleotides align to TRBD1. V trimming: 2 bases; J trimming: 0 bases; junction bases outside the gene matches: 6. Germline assignment: CDR1 LGHNA and CDR2 YNFKEQ. This CDR3 is built from 16 residues. The CDR3 DNA is TGTGCCAGCAGCCAACACCCGGGACAGATGAACACTGAAGCTTTCTTT. Encoded protein: CASSQHPGQMNTEAFF.

This clonotype occurred a few times. The V and J genes are TRBV6-2 or TRBV6-3 and TRBJ2-5; 8 bases fit TRBD2. This CDR3 has 17 residues. In germline, CDR1 is MNHEY, CDR2 SVGEGT. The J segment lost 3 bases and the V segment lost 3 bases, leaving 12 bases of the junction unmatched. CDR3 sequence: CASSYIARLATEETQYF. CDR3 DNA: TGTGCCAGCAGTTATATCGCCAGACTAGCGACAGAAGAGACCCAGTACTTC.

This clonotype was counted a few times. This chain connects TRBV6-2 or TRBV6-3 to TRBJ2-5, with D perhaps matching TRBD2 (7 bases). CDR1 and CDR2 (germline): MNHEY, SVGEGT. V lost 10 bases to trimming and J lost 4 bases, with 16 bases between them. This CDR3 has 13 amino acids. CDR3 nucleotides: TGTGCCACAAAATGGGGGGGCCGAGAGACCCAGTACTTC. It is translated as CATKWGGRETQYF.